This entry features one T cell receptor beta chain sequence. At one boundary the junction diverges from the germline segment, which might be a read error. The source of the sample is a study of blood T cell repertoires in COVID-19. Turning to the study itself: The United States, Italy and Spain provided the acute and convalescent COVID-19 samples. Sources were T cells, B-cell-depleted T cells, or PBMCs; the material itself was cDNA or gDNA.

There are 13 residues in the CDR3. Germline-derived CDR1 and CDR2 are MGHRA and YSYEKL. In the original analysis: Cell counts per sample came from amplifying reference gene primers. TCRdb keeps only in-frame clones here, not all; method: immunoSEQ multiplex PCR. Clone size and V and J calls were adopted from that table, with D and trimming inferred from the DNA. Counted here are 200,000 to 300,000 clones, more than 75% occurring once; the ten biggest clones make up about 2.6%. Sequenced sample: PBMCs or T cells enriched from blood (not recorded which). The TCR originated in a woman under 30 who had recovered from COVID-19. The chain employs TRBV4-1 and TRBJ2-3; 12 positions agree with TRBD2. The DNA for the CDR3 is TGCGCCAGCAGCCAGGTTATCACTAGCGGGAGGACTTTT. Its translation: CASSQVITSGRTF.